Sequencing of this T cell receptor beta chain was carried out in a study of T cells in Graves' hyperthyroidism and ophthalmopathy. The TCR beta CDR3 regions underwent amplification using RNA transcripts as the source. A set of HTBI primers served as the primers for a first-round RT-PCR of the TCR CDR3. TCRdb fed the multiplex PCR reads into MiXCR, producing one record per CDR3 protein. The sample holds 500,000 to 600,000 distinct CDR3 sequences, roughly 46% seen once. The CDR3 extends over 15 amino acids. Germline V lookup: CDR1 MDHEN, CDR2 SYDVKM. V shed 7 bases, J shed 4 bases, and the junction held 10 bases outside the gene matches. This clonotype has a handful of counts. The target antigen is unknown. Overall study findings and caveats: Ophthalmopathy could be told apart from stable hyperthyroidism with a 13 V-J model. Appearing also in blood were most of the thyroid clonotypes expanded above 0.001.

The sample comprised peripheral blood or thyroid tissue (not recorded which). The chain combines TRBV28 with TRBJ1-3; 7 nucleotides align to TRBD1. This TCR was recovered from an adult woman with Graves' disease, either hyperthyroidism or ophthalmopathy (not recorded which). DNA of the CDR3: TGTGCCAGCACCTTACAGGGGTTGACCGGAAACACCATATATTTT. Protein sequence: CASTLQGLTGNTIYF.